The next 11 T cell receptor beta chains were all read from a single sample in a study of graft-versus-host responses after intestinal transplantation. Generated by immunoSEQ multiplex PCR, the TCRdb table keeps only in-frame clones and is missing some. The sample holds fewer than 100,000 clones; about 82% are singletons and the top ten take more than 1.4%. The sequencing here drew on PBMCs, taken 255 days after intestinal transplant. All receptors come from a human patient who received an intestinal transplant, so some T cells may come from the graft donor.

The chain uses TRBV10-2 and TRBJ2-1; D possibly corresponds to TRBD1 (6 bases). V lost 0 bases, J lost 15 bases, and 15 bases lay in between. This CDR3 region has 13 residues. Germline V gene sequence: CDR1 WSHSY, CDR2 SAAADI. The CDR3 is CASSESPGASRFF. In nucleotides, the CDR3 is TGCGCCAGCAGTGAGTCACCAGGGGCTAGTAGGTTCTTC.

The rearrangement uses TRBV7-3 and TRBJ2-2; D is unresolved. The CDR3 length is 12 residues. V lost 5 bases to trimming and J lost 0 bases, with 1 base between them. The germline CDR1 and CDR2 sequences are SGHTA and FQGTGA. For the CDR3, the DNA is TGTGCCAGCAGCCCGAACACCGGGGAGCTGTTTTTT. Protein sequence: CASSPNTGELFF.

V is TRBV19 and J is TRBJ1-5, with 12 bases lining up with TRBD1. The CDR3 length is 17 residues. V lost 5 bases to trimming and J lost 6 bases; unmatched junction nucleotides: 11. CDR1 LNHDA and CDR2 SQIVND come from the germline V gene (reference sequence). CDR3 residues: CASSAAFGTGGSQPQHF. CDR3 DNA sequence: TGTGCCAGTAGTGCCGCGTTCGGGACAGGGGGCTCTCAGCCCCAGCATTTT.

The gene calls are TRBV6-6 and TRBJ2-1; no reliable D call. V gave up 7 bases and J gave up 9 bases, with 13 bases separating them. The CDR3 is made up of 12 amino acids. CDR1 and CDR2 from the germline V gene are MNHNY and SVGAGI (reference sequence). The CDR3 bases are TGTGCCAGCACACCTCGACACGGTGAGCAGTTCTTC. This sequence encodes CASTPRHGEQFF.

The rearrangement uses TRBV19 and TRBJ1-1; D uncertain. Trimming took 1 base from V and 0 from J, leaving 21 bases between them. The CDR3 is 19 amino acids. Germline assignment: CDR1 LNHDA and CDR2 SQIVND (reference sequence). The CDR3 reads CASSIASGRFRGMNTEAFF. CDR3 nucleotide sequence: TGTGCCAGTAGTATAGCGTCCGGCAGGTTTCGGGGAATGAACACTGAAGCTTTCTTT.

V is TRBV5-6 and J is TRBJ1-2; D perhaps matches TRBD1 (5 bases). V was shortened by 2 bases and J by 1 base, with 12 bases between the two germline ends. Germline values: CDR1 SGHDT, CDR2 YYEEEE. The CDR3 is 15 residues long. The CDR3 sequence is CASSFGVQDNYGYTF. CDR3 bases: TGTGCCAGCAGCTTCGGCGTACAGGATAACTATGGCTACACCTTC.

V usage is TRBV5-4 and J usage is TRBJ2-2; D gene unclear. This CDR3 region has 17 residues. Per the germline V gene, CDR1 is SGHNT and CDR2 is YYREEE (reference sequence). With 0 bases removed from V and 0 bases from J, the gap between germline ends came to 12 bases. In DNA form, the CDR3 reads TGTGCCAGCAGCTTGGGTGTCCTAGATACGAACACCGGGGAGCTGTTTTTT. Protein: CASSLGVLDTNTGELFF.

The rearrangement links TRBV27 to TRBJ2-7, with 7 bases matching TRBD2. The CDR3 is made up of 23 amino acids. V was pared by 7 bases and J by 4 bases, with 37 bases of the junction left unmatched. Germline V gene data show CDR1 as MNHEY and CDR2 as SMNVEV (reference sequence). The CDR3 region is CASIRKGPPRGPLRDGGIYEQYF. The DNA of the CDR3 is TGTGCCAGCATTCGTAAGGGGCCCCCCCGGGGCCCCCTCAGGGACGGGGGGATATACGAGCAGTACTTC.

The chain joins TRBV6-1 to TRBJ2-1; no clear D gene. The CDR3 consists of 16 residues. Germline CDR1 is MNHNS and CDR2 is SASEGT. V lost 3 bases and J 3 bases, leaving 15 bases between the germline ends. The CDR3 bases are TGTGCCAGCAGTGACAAAATCAGATTTATCTACAATGAGCAGTTCTTC. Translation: CASSDKIRFIYNEQFF.

The chain's CDR3 is CASSLDRGPYEQYF. The CDR3, as DNA: TGTGCCAGCAGCTTAGATCGGGGACCCTACGAGCAGTACTTC. V usage is TRBV7-6 and J usage is TRBJ2-7; D possibly matches TRBD1 or TRBD2 (5 bases each). The CDR3 is 14 amino acids. Germline values: CDR1 SGHVS, CDR2 FNYEAQ. V was cut by 1 base and J by 2 bases, with 9 bases left in between.

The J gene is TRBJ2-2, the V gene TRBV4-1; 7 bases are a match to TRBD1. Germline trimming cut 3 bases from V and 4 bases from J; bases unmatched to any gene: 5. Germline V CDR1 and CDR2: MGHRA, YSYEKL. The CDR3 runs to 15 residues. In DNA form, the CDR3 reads TGCGCCAGCAGCCAGTTGACAGGGATCACCGGGGAGCTGTTTTTT. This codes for CASSQLTGITGELFF.